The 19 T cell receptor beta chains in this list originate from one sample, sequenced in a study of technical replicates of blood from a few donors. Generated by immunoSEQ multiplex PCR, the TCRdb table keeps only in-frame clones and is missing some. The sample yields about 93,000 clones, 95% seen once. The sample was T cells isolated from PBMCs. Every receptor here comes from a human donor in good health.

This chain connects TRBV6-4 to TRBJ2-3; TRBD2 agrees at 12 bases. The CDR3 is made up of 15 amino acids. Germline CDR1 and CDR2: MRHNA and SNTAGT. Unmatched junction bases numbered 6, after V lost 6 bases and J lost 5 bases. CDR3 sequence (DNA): TGTGCCAGCAGCGAGACTAGCGGGGGAGGAGATACGCAGTATTTT. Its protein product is CASSETSGGGDTQYF.

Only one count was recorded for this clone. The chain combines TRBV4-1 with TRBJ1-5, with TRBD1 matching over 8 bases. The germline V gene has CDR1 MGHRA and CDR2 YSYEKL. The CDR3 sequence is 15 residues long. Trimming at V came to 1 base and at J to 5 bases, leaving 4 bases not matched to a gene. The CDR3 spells CASSQVDRVDQPQHF. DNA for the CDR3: TGCGCCAGCAGCCAAGTGGACAGGGTCGATCAGCCCCAGCATTTT.

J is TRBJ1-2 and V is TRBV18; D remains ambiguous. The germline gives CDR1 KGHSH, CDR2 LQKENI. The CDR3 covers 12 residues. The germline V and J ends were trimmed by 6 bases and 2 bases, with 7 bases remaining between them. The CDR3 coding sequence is TGTGCCAGCTCGCGCCCGAACTATGGCTACACCTTC. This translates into CASSRPNYGYTF.

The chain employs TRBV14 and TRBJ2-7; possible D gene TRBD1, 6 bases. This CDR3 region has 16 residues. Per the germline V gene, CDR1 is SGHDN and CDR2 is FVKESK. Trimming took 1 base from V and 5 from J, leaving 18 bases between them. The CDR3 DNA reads TGTGCCAGCAGCCAAGGGGGTTTAAGGGGGAGCCACGAGCAGTACTTC. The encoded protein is CASSQGGLRGSHEQYF.

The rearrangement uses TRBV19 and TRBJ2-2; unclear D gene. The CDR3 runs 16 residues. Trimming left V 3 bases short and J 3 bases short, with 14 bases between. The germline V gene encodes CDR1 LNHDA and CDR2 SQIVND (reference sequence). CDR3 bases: TGTGCCAGTAGTATTTCCCCAGCGTGGGACACCGGGGAGCTGTTTTTT. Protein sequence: CASSISPAWDTGELFF.

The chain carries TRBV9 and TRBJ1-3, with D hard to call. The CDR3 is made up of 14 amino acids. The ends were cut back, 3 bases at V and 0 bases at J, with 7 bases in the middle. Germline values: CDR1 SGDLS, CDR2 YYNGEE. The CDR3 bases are TGTGCCAGCAGCGCCCTCCCCTCTGGAAACACCATATATTTT. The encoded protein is CASSALPSGNTIYF.

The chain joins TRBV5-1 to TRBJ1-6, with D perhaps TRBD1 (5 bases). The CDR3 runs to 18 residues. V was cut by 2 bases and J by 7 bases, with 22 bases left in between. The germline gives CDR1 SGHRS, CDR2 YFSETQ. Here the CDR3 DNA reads TGCGCCAGCAGCTTAACCGAGGGGCCGGGACTGTACAATTCACCCCTCCACTTT. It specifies CASSLTEGPGLYNSPLHF.

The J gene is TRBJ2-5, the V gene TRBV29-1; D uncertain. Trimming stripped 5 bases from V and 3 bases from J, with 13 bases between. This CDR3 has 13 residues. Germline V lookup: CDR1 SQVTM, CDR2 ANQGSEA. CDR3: CSVPVPAEETQYF. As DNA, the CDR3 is TGCAGCGTTCCAGTTCCCGCAGAAGAGACCCAGTACTTC.

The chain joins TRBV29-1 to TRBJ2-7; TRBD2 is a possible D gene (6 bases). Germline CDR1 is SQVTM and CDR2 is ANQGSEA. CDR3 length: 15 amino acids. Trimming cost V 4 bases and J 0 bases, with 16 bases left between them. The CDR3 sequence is CSVVLGGMSSYEQYF. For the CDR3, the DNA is TGCAGCGTTGTGTTGGGCGGGATGAGCTCCTACGAGCAGTACTTC.

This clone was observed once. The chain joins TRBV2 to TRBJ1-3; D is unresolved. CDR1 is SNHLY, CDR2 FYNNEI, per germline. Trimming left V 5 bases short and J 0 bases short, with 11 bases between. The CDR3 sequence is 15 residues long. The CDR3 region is CASSPTASSGNTIYF. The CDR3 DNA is TGTGCCAGCAGTCCGACCGCTAGCTCTGGAAACACCATATATTTT. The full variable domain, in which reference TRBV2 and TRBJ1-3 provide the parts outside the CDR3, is EPEVTQTPSHQVTQMGQEVILRCVPISNHLYFYWYRQILGQKVEFLVSFYNNEISEKSEIFDDQFSVERPDGSNFTLKIRSTKLEDSAMYFCASSPTASSGNTIYFGEGSWLTVV.

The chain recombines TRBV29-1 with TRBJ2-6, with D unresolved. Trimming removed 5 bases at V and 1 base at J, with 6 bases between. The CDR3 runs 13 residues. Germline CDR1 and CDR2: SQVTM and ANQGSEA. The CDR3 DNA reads TGCAGCGTTCATCTATCTGGGGCCAACGTCCTGACTTTC. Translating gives CSVHLSGANVLTF. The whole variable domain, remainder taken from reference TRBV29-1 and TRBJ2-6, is SAVISQKPSRDICQRGTSLTIQCQVDSQVTMMFWYRQQPGQSLTLIATANQGSEATYESGFVIDKFPISRPNLTFSTLTVSNMSPEDSSIYLCSVHLSGANVLTFGAGSRLTVL.

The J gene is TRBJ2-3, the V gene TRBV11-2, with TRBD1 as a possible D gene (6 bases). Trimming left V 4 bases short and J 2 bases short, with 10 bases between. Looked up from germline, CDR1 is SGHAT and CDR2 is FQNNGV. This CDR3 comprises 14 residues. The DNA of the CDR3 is TGTGCCAGCAGCTCCGGGACATACACAGATACGCAGTATTTT. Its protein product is CASSSGTYTDTQYF. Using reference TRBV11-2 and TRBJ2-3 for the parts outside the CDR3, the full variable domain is EAGVAQSPRYKIIEKRQSVAFWCNPISGHATLYWYQQILGQGPKLLIQFQNNGVVDDSQLPKDRFSAERLKGVDSTLKIQPAKLEDSAVYLCASSSGTYTDTQYFGPGTRLTVL.

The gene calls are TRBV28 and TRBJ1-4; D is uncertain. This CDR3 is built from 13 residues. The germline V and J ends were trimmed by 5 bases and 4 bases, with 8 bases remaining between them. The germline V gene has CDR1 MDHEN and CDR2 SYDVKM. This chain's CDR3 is CASSVDFNEKLFF. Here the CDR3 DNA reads TGTGCCAGCAGTGTTGACTTTAATGAAAAACTGTTTTTT.

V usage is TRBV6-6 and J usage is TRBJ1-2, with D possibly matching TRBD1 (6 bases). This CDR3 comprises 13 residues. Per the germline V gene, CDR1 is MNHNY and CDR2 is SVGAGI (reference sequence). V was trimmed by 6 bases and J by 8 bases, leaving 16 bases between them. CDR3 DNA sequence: TGTGCCAGCAGGGACAGTGGAGAAGGGGGCTACACCTTC. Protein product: CASRDSGEGGYTF.

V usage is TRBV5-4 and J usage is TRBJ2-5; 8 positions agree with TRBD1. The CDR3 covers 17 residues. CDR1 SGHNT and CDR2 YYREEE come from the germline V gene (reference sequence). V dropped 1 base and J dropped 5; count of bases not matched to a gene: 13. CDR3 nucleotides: TGTGCCAGCAGCTTGTTACTCGAGGCGACAGGGGTGGAGACCCAGTACTTC. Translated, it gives CASSLLLEATGVETQYF.

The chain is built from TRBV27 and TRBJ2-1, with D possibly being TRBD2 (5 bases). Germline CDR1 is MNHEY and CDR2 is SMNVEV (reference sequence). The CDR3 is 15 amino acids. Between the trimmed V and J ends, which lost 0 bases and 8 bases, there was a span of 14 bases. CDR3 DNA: TGTGCCAGCAGTTTATCTCGGGGAAGTTACGATGAGCAGTTCTTC. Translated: CASSLSRGSYDEQFF.

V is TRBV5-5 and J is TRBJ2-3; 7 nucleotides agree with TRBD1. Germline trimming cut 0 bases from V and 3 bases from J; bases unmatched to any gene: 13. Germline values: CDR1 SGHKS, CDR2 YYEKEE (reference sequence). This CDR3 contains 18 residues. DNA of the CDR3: TGTGCCAGCAGCTTGGCGACCCTGGACAGGCTTGGGACAGATACGCAGTATTTT. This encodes CASSLATLDRLGTDTQYF.

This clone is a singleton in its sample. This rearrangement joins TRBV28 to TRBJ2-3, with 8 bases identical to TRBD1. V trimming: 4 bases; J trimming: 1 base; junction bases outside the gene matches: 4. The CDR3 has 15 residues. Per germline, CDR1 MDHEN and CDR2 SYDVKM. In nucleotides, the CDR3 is TGTGCCAGCAGTTCGGGACAGGCGGGCACAGATACGCAGTATTTT. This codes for CASSSGQAGTDTQYF.

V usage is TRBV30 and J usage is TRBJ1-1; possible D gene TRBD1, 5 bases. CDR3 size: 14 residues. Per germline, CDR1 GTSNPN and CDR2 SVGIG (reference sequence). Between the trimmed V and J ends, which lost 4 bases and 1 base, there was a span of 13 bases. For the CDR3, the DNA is TGTGCCTGGACCCCCGCGGGGCCGAACACTGAAGCTTTCTTT. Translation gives CAWTPAGPNTEAFF.